Following are 5 T cell receptor beta chains from one sample sequenced in a study of blood T cell repertoires in COVID-19. The data were produced by immunoSEQ multiplex PCR, yet TCRdb's version contains in-frame clones alone and is incomplete. The data show about 80,000 clones, with 88% seen just once and 7% to 8% held by the top ten. Sequenced: peripheral blood. Receptor source: a man in his 70s with acute or convalescent COVID-19.

In its sample, this clone was seen a few times. This chain links TRBV10-1 with TRBJ2-7, with TRBD1 identical over 10 bases. This CDR3 comprises 15 residues. Germline CDR1 WNHNN, CDR2 SYGVQD (reference sequence). The ends lost 1 base at V and 5 bases at J; junction bases unmatched: 5. The CDR3 protein is CASSELGTGANEQYF. The CDR3 nucleotides read TGCGCCAGCAGTGAGTTAGGGACAGGGGCCAACGAGCAGTACTTC.

The table lists this clone with a few counts. The chain couples TRBV4-2 to TRBJ2-7; 7 nucleotides align to TRBD2. The V and J ends lost 2 bases and 6 bases, in that order; junction bases with no gene match: 13. This CDR3 has 16 amino acids. Per germline, CDR1 LGHNA and CDR2 YNFKEQ. The CDR3 loop is CASSQSLGGGPGEQYF. The DNA for the CDR3 is TGTGCCAGCAGCCAATCTCTGGGGGGAGGGCCGGGCGAGCAGTACTTC.

The rearrangement uses TRBV3-1 (or the pseudogene TRBV3-2) and TRBJ2-7; a possible D gene is TRBD2 (6 bases). With 1 base removed from V and 4 bases from J, the gap between germline ends came to 11 bases. The germline V gene encodes CDR1 LGHDT and CDR2 YNNKEL (reference sequence). The CDR3 loop spans 14 amino acids. The CDR3 coding sequence is TGTGCCAGCAGCCAAGCGGGAGTTTTTTACGAGCAGTACTTC. Translating gives CASSQAGVFYEQYF.

The rearrangement joins TRBV30 to TRBJ2-3; a weak D match, TRBD1 (5 bases). The germline V gene encodes CDR1 GTSNPN and CDR2 SVGIG (reference sequence). CDR3 size: 14 residues. V was clipped by 2 bases and J by 1 base, with 10 bases between them. The CDR3, as DNA: TGTGCCTGGAGTTGGCAGGGCGGCACAGATACGCAGTATTTT. Its protein product is CAWSWQGGTDTQYF.

The CDR3 spells CASSLDRTQPQHF. Here the CDR3 DNA reads TGTGCCAGCAGCCTAGACAGGACTCAGCCCCAGCATTTT. The chain joins TRBV6-5 to TRBJ1-5; D is possibly TRBD1 (6 bases). The germline V gene encodes CDR1 MNHEY and CDR2 SVGAGI. V was clipped by 6 bases and J by 6 bases, with 12 bases between them. CDR3 length equals 13 residues.